This TCR beta chain appears in the sequencing data of a study of tumor-infiltrating lymphocytes in primary liver carcinoma. Co-extraction of both nucleic acids (RNA and DNA) used roughly 20-34 mg of unsorted bulk tissue. Concerning this clonotype: Compared with germline, one end of the junction differs, possibly owing to a read error.

The CDR3 has 16 amino acids. CDR1 is SQVTM, CDR2 ANQGSEA, per germline. With around 500 ng total RNA as template and a constant-region primer, TCR beta cDNA was made. What produced the TCR beta libraries was three nested multiplex PCR rounds using slightly modified ARM-PCR. Investigators reported that the first two PCR rounds, at roughly 10 cycles each, used TRBV1-TRBV30 forward primers with a C-beta reverse primer. TCRdb redid the calling of the multiplex PCR reads with MiXCR, one entry per CDR3 protein. Here the sample spans about 74,000 distinct CDR3 sequences, over 60% being singletons. This receptor was identified in a man aged 35-49 years with primary liver carcinoma and hepatitis B virus infection. The sample taken for sequencing was liver tumor tissue from sampling region 4. This sample's subset: tumor region T4, right-lateral pole. V is TRBV29-1 and J is TRBJ2-1; 8 nucleotides agree with TRBD2. CDR3 nucleotides: TGCAGCGTTGAAGGGGGGGCTGGCGGGAGGTACAGTGAGCAGTTCTTC. This translates into CSVEGGAGGRYSEQFF.